A single sample is the source of the 7 T cell receptor beta chains below, sequenced in a study (TCRdb year 2016). The method was RT-PCR. TCRdb records Illumina MiSeq as the sequencer. TCRdb ran its own pipeline on the public reads, namely fastp trimming at Q25 and MiXCR clone calling, and kept in-frame beta chains. Rows matching on CDR3 protein sequence are summarized as one entry with the most common DNA and genes. Present in this sample are fewer than 800,000 distinct CDR3 sequences, 12% to 15% of which were seen just once. Roughly 3.9% of the sample comes from the top ten. The sample comprised memory CD4+ T cells from blood. These TCRs come from a female donor in good health, serving as a healthy control.

This clonotype was recorded many times. The rearrangement joins TRBV12-3 or TRBV12-4 to TRBJ2-5; 8 bases line up with TRBD2. There are 15 residues in the CDR3. The trim removed 3 bases at V and 3 bases at J, leaving 6 bases unmatched. CDR3 in amino acids: CASSFPGTREETQYF. The DNA of the CDR3 is TGTGCCAGCAGTTTTCCCGGGACTAGGGAAGAGACCCAGTACTTC.

This CDR3 reads CASSYPGQGGRTEAFF. CDR3 nucleotides: TGTGCCAGCAGTTACCCGGGACAGGGGGGAAGGACTGAAGCTTTCTTT. J is TRBJ1-1 and V is TRBV27, with 11 bases that match TRBD1. Germline V CDR1 and CDR2: MNHEY, SMNVEV (reference sequence). With V trimmed by 4 bases and J by 5 bases, 9 bases remained unmatched. CDR3 length equals 16 residues.

Many counts were recorded for this clonotype. The chain links TRBV11-2 to TRBJ1-5; TRBD1 is a possible D gene (5 bases). Trimming took off 1 base at V and 1 base at J, with 8 bases between the two ends. The germline CDR1 and CDR2 sequences are SGHAT and FQNNGV. This CDR3 contains 15 residues. Here the CDR3 DNA reads TGTGCCAGCAGCTTAGCTGCAGGGAGCAATCAGCCCCAGCATTTT. Its translation: CASSLAAGSNQPQHF.

The rearrangement joins TRBV10-3 to TRBJ2-7; D is ambiguous. In germline, CDR1 is ENHRY, CDR2 SYGVKD. The CDR3 loop spans 13 amino acids. V lost 8 bases, J lost 5 bases, and 16 bases lay in between. CDR3 amino acids: CAIRTETTDEQYF. CDR3 coding DNA: TGTGCCATCCGCACGGAGACAACGGACGAGCAGTACTTC.

This clonotype has ten or more counts. The chain employs TRBV6-5 and TRBJ1-2, with D tentatively TRBD1 (5 bases). This CDR3 comprises 12 residues. V shed 6 bases and J shed 8 bases, with 13 bases lying between them. Germline CDR1 and CDR2: MNHEY and SVGAGI. CDR3 sequence: CASSSAGHGYTF. The CDR3 DNA sequence: TGTGCCAGCAGCTCGGCGGGGCACGGCTACACCTTC.

The J gene is TRBJ2-1, the V gene TRBV6-2 or TRBV6-3, with 9 bases that match TRBD2. The CDR3 runs to 17 residues. In germline, CDR1 is MNHEY, CDR2 SVGEGT. V shed 6 bases, J shed 2 bases, and the junction held 11 bases outside the gene matches. The CDR3 is CASRRGSGGVAYNEQFF. CDR3 DNA: TGTGCCAGCAGACGGGGTAGCGGGGGTGTGGCCTACAATGAGCAGTTCTTC.

At least ten counts were recorded for this clonotype. The chain combines TRBV20-1 with TRBJ2-7; D is possibly TRBD2 (6 bases). CDR1 is DFQATT and CDR2 is SNEGSKA in the germline V gene (reference sequence). This CDR3 has 10 residues. Trimming removed 6 bases from V and 6 bases from J, with 9 bases in between. Written as DNA, the CDR3 is TGCAGTGCCCGGGGACTCGAGCAGTACTTC. Translation gives CSARGLEQYF.